This T cell receptor (beta chain) was recorded in a study of blood T cell repertoires in COVID-19 (dated by TCRdb to about 2020). Study-level background: Samples from collaborators originated in the United States, Italy and Spain and spanned both the acute and convalescent phases of COVID-19. Deeply sampled blood TCRbeta repertoires from subjects exposed to, actively infected with, or recovered from COVID-19 were included in the dataset. The sample metadata nearly always contained a de-identified subject ID, COVID-19 status, age in years and sex. The prospective study material was composed of cDNA or gDNA derived from T cells, B-cell-depleted T cells, or PBMCs. The repertoires were released in a freely available public database meant as a resource for research on the immune response to SARS-CoV-2. Where HLA class I and class II types were available, the types were taken from metadata supplied by the sample provider, not from assay-based typing. The samples were drawn from two sources: the first 160 participants of the ongoing ImmuneRACE study, and 1,254 subjects contributed by 6 global collaborators. The research as a whole found: How much clinical and demographic metadata was included differed by source and by participant, and the metadata was provided uncurated.

Note on this clone: Its antigen specificity is not known. No much larger clone exists at a distance of one base, and base qualities are not known.

The immunoSEQ Assay, a bias-controlled multiplex PCR, was used to amplify TCRbeta CDR3 regions from genomic DNA. For the original study's pipeline: The number of nucleated cells in each sample was estimated by amplification of reference gene primers within the assay. To quantify the absolute abundance of each unique TCRbeta CDR3 rearrangement, sequence reads were collapsed and filtered. For each sample, productive Simpson clonality was calculated as the square root of Simpson's diversity index over productive rearrangements. Imported from immuneACCESS, the table was reduced by TCRdb to in-frame sequences with V and J called. These copies leave out some clones; in studies compared against another copy, an unresolved V gene accounts for under half, and the cause of the remainder is not known. Clone size and V and J calls were adopted from that table, with D and trimming inferred from the DNA. This sample gives 150,000 to 200,000 clones in total; 82% of them show up just once. The ten top clones hold 4% to 6.5% of the sample.

From a lookup of the germline V gene (reference sequence), CDR1 and CDR2 are MNHEY and SMNVEV. Reading from cysteine to phenylalanine, the CDR3 counts 15 amino acids. Only the CDR3 portion is preserved as DNA: 45 bases, with reading frame beginning at the first base. V loses 5 bases at its end and J loses 1 base; junction bases beyond the gene matches: 7. Participants in the prospective study were aged about 18 to 90 years, lived in 20 to 30 United States geographic areas, and enrolled through a virtual design. In the prospective study, participants were assigned to cohorts based on the clinical history participants reported in a screening survey and a study questionnaire. In the prospective study, mobile phlebotomists collected whole blood, serum and a nasopharyngeal or oropharyngeal swab from each participant. Participants in the prospective study had the option to provide additional blood draws and questionnaires over a roughly 2-month period. Prospective study blood samples were shipped either frozen or at room temperature before DNA extraction.

The chain employs TRBV27 and TRBJ2-7; TRBD2 fits 8 bases in the junction. This sequence originates from a woman aged 55-70 years with acute COVID-19. Input material: PBMCs or T cells enriched from blood (not recorded which). The CDR3 reads CASSTAGAESYEQYF. The DNA sequence is TGTGCCAGCAGTACAGCGGGAGCAGAGTCCTACGAGCAGTACTTC.